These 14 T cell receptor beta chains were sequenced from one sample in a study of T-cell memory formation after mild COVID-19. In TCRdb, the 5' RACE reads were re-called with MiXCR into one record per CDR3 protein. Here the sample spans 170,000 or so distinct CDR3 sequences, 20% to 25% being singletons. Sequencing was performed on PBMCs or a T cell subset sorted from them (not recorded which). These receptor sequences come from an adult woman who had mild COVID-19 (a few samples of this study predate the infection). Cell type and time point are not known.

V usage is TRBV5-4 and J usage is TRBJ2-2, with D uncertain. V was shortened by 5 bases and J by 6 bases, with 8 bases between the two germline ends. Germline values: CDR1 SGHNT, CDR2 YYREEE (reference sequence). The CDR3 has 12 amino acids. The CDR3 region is CASRNEAGELFF. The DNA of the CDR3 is TGTGCCAGCAGAAACGAGGCCGGGGAGCTGTTTTTT.

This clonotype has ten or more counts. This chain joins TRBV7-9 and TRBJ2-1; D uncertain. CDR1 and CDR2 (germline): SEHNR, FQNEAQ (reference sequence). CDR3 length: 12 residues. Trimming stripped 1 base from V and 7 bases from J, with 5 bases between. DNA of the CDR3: TGTGCCAGCAGCTTAGGGGTGAATGAGCAGTTCTTC. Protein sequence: CASSLGVNEQFF.

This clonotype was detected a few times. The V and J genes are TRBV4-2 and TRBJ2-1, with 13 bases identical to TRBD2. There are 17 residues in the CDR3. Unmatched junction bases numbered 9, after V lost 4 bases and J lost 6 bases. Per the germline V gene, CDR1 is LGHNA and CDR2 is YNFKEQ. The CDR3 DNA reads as TGTGCCAGCAGCCCTTTTACCGGGACTAGCGGGGCCAATGAGCAGTTCTTC. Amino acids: CASSPFTGTSGANEQFF.

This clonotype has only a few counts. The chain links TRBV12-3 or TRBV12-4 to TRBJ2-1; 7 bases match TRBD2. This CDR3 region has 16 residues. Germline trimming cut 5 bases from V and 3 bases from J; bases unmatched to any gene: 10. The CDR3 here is CASSPTAGLFYNEQFF. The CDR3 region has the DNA TGTGCCAGCAGTCCCACCGCGGGACTATTCTACAATGAGCAGTTCTTC.

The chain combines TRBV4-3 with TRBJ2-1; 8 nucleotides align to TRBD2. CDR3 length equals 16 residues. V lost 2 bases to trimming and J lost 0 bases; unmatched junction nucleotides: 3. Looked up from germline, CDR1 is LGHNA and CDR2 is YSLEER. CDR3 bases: TGCGCCAGCAGCCAATCACTAGCGGACTCCTACAATGAGCAGTTCTTC. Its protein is CASSQSLADSYNEQFF.

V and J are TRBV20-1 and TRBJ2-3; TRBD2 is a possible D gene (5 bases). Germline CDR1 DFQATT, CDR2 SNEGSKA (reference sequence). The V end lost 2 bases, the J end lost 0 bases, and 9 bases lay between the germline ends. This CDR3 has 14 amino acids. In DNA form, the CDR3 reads TGCAGTGCTAGACACGGGATAAGCACAGATACGCAGTATTTT. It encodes CSARHGISTDTQYF.

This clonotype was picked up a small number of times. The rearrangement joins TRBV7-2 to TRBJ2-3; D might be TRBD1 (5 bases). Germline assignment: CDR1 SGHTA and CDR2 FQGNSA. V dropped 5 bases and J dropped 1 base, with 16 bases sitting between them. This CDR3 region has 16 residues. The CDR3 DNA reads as TGTGCCAGCAGCCATGGGTGGGGCTATGGCACAGATACGCAGTATTTT. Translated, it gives CASSHGWGYGTDTQYF.

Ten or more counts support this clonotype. The CDR3 region is CASSLATGHTEAFF. The CDR3 DNA follows: TGTGCCAGCAGTTTAGCGACCGGGCACACTGAAGCTTTCTTT. V and J are TRBV12-3 or TRBV12-4 and TRBJ1-1; unclear D gene. This CDR3 has 14 amino acids. V gave up 0 bases and J gave up 3 bases, with 8 bases separating them.

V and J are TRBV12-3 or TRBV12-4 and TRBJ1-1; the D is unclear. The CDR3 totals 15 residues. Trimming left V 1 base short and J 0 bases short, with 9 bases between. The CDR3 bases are TGTGCCAGCAGTTTAGTTTCAGGATTGAACACTGAAGCTTTCTTT. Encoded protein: CASSLVSGLNTEAFF.

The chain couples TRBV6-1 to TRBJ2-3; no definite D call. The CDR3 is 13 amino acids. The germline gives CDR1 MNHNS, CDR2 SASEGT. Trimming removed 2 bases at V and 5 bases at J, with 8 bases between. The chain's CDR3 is CASSERSEDTQYF. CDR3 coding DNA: TGTGCCAGCAGTGAAAGGTCGGAAGATACGCAGTATTTT.

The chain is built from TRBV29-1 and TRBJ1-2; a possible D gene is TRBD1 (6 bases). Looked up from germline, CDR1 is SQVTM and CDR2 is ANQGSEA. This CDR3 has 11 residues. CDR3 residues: CTIEGDYGYTF. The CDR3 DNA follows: TGCACCATTGAGGGGGACTATGGCTACACCTTC.

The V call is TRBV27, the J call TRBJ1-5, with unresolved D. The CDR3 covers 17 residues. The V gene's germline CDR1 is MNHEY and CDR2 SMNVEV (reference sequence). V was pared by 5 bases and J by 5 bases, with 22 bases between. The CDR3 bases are TGTGCCAGCAGTCCTCGGGAGGGAGGTTATCCCGATCAGCCCCAGCATTTT. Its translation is CASSPREGGYPDQPQHF.

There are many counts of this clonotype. The CDR3: CASSPHETGLTEAFF. CDR3 DNA sequence: TGCGCCAGCAGCCCACATGAGACAGGGCTCACTGAAGCTTTCTTT. This chain joins TRBV5-1 and TRBJ1-1; 7 bases fit TRBD1. The CDR3 length is 15 residues. The junction had 10 bases not matched to a gene; V was cut back by 4 bases and J by 4 bases. Germline CDR1 and CDR2: SGHRS and YFSETQ.

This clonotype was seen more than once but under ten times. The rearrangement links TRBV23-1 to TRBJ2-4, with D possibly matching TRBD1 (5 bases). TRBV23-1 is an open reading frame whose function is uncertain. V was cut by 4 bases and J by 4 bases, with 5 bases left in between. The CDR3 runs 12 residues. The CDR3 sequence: CASSRQKNIQYF. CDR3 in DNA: TGCGCCAGCAGTCGACAGAAAAACATTCAGTACTTC.